One sample yielded the 7 T cell receptor beta chains listed below, sequenced in a study of naive and memory T cell subsets. These receptors lack a known antigen. An equimolar mix of two oligonucleotides served as the beta constant-region primer for TRBC1 and TRBC2. Four rounds of PCR amplified the ligated cDNA using nested alpha and beta constant-region primers plus SP2. TCRdb analysed the UMI-ligation and nested PCR reads with MiXCR anew, one entry per CDR3 protein. In the table there are 150,000 or so distinct CDR3 sequences, 22% of which are singletons. Findings of the study overall: Possibly reflecting memory cells re-expressing CD45RA, a few larger clonotypes occurred in naive repertoires, especially CD8.

Sequenced material: naive CD4+ T cells from blood. The receptors come from a human donor in good health.

This clonotype was counted between two and nine times. V usage is TRBV7-2 and J usage is TRBJ1-5, with D possibly being TRBD1 (5 bases). Germline values: CDR1 SGHTA, CDR2 FQGNSA. The CDR3 totals 19 residues. Trimming took off 2 bases at V and 1 base at J, with 21 bases between the two ends. The CDR3 is CASSLHRLGQKGSNQPQHF. The DNA of the CDR3 is TGTGCCAGCAGCTTACATCGTCTTGGACAAAAAGGGAGCAATCAGCCCCAGCATTTT.

This clonotype has a count of ten or more. V and J are TRBV28 and TRBJ2-7; 8 nucleotides agree with TRBD2. This CDR3 is 13 amino acids long. The V and J ends lost 5 bases and 6 bases, in that order; junction bases with no gene match: 6. Germline CDR1 is MDHEN and CDR2 is SYDVKM. Here the CDR3 reads CASSQGLVGEQYF. The CDR3 DNA is TGTGCCAGCAGTCAGGGACTAGTAGGCGAGCAGTACTTC.

This clonotype showed up many times. The chain carries TRBV29-1 and TRBJ2-3; 11 bases align to TRBD2. Germline lookup yields CDR1 SQVTM and CDR2 ANQGSEA. The CDR3 sequence is 17 residues long. V shed 5 bases, J shed 0 bases, and the junction held 10 bases outside the gene matches. The CDR3 loop is CSVRWLAGGPSTDTQYF. CDR3 nucleotide sequence: TGCAGCGTTCGGTGGCTAGCGGGAGGCCCCAGCACAGATACGCAGTATTTT.

There are many counts of this clonotype. The chain links TRBV24-1 to TRBJ2-1; a possible D gene is TRBD1 (7 bases). Germline CDR1 reads KGHDR; CDR2 reads SFDVKD. V gave up 3 bases and J gave up 8 bases, with 19 bases separating them. The CDR3 runs to 16 residues. The CDR3 bases are TGTGCCACCAGTGATCCAGGACAGGAGGGGGTCGATGAGCAGTTCTTC. This codes for CATSDPGQEGVDEQFF.

The chain has TRBV18 and TRBJ1-1; TRBD1 might be the D (5 bases). CDR3 size: 15 residues. The V gene's germline CDR1 is KGHSH and CDR2 LQKENI. The V end lost 6 bases, the J end lost 0 bases, and 14 bases lay between the germline ends. The CDR3 protein is CASSRGQNMNTEAFF. The CDR3 nucleotides are TGTGCCAGCTCCCGCGGACAAAACATGAACACTGAAGCTTTCTTT.

This clonotype was seen many times. This chain connects TRBV20-1 to TRBJ2-7; 8 bases align to TRBD1. Trimming removed 4 bases from V and 2 bases from J; junction bases left unmatched: 7. The CDR3 is 14 residues long. Germline lookup yields CDR1 DFQATT and CDR2 SNEGSKA (reference sequence). This CDR3 reads CSATGQGETYEQYF. DNA of the CDR3: TGCAGTGCTACTGGACAGGGAGAAACCTACGAGCAGTACTTC.

This clonotype has more than one count but fewer than ten. This chain links TRBV28 with TRBJ1-5, with D hard to call. This CDR3 has 15 amino acids. Germline V CDR1 and CDR2: MDHEN, SYDVKM. Trimming cost V 4 bases and J 4 bases, with 14 bases left between them. The CDR3 region has the DNA TGTGCCAGCAGTTCCTCCAGAAAACCAAATCAGCCCCAGCATTTT. Encoded protein: CASSSSRKPNQPQHF. The variable domain in full, completed from reference TRBV28 and TRBJ1-5, reads DVKVTQSSRYLVKRTGEKVFLECVQDMDHENMFWYRQDPGLGLRLIYFSYDVKMKEKGDIPEGYSVSREKKERFSLILESASTNQTSMYLCASSSSRKPNQPQHFGDGTRLSIL.